These 21 T cell receptor beta chains were all obtained from the same sample, sequenced in a study of T cells in Graves' hyperthyroidism and ophthalmopathy. Researchers amplified the TCR beta CDR3 regions from RNA transcripts. A set of HTBI primers served as the primers for a first-round RT-PCR of the TCR CDR3. TCRdb reanalysed the multiplex PCR reads using MiXCR and keeps one entry per CDR3 protein. The profile covers about half a million distinct CDR3 sequences, with 15% to 20% appearing a single time and roughly 50% taken by the ten largest. The source material was blood. All receptors come from a man aged 35 to 55 with Graves' ophthalmopathy.

Only a few counts were recorded for this clonotype. The rearrangement links TRBV5-1 to TRBJ2-3; D may be TRBD2 (7 bases). The V end lost 4 bases, the J end lost 5 bases, and 14 bases lay between the germline ends. This CDR3 spans 14 amino acids. In germline, CDR1 is SGHRS, CDR2 YFSETQ. CDR3 region: CASSREVGGDTQYF. The CDR3 region has the DNA TGCGCCAGCAGCCGGGAGGTAGGGGGAGATACGCAGTATTTT.

V usage is TRBV5-5 and J usage is TRBJ1-2; 9 bases map to TRBD1. In germline, CDR1 is SGHKS, CDR2 YYEKEE (reference sequence). CDR3 length equals 15 residues. The trim removed 4 bases at V and 7 bases at J, leaving 11 bases unmatched. In DNA form, the CDR3 reads TGTGCCAGCAGCGGAGGGGACAGGGTGCCGGGTGGCTACACCTTC. Its protein is CASSGGDRVPGGYTF.

This clonotype has ten or more counts. The rearrangement uses TRBV11-2 and TRBJ1-4; D ambiguous. This CDR3 spans 12 amino acids. With 1 base removed from V and 10 bases from J, the gap between germline ends came to 7 bases. Germline CDR1 and CDR2: SGHAT and FQNNGV. The CDR3 loop reads CASSLGAGKLFF. The CDR3 DNA reads TGTGCCAGCAGCTTAGGGGCAGGAAAACTGTTTTTT.

In regard to this clonotype: At one end the junction does not follow the germline gene, possibly because of a read error. The chain couples TRBV5-1 to TRBJ2-1, with D hard to call. Germline V gene sequence: CDR1 SGHRS, CDR2 YFSETQ. This CDR3 contains 15 residues. CDR3 protein: CAGSQIGDSYNEQFF. CDR3 DNA: TGCGCCGGCAGTCAGATTGGAGATTCTTACAATGAGCAGTTCTTC.

This clonotype has a count of ten or more. This chain links TRBV20-1 with TRBJ2-1; 14 bases match TRBD2. The V and J ends lost 4 bases and 2 bases, in that order; junction bases with no gene match: 4. This CDR3 comprises 16 residues. Germline V gene data show CDR1 as DFQATT and CDR2 as SNEGSKA (reference sequence). The CDR3 region has the DNA TGCAGTGCTACTGGACTAGCGGGAGGTACCTACAATGAGCAGTTCTTC. This translates into CSATGLAGGTYNEQFF.

This clonotype was counted between two and nine times. The chain uses TRBV13 and TRBJ2-3; 7 nucleotides match TRBD1. CDR3 size: 16 residues. Trimming took 5 bases from V and 1 from J; bases not matched to a gene: 9. Germline V gene sequence: CDR1 PRHDT, CDR2 FYEKMQ (reference sequence). DNA of the CDR3: TGTGCCAGCAGCCGACAGGGTGGCTCGCGCACAGATACGCAGTATTTT. Amino acids: CASSRQGGSRTDTQYF.

This clonotype has a count of ten or more. The chain combines TRBV2 with TRBJ2-1; D is undetermined. With 5 bases removed from V and 9 bases from J, the gap between germline ends came to 8 bases. The germline CDR1 and CDR2 sequences are SNHLY and FYNNEI. This CDR3 is 11 amino acids long. Here the CDR3 reads CASSPTLEQFF. CDR3 DNA sequence: TGTGCCAGCAGTCCTACACTTGAGCAGTTCTTC.

The genes are TRBV7-8 and TRBJ1-4; 7 positions match TRBD1. J was trimmed by 4 bases and V by 7 bases; bases with no gene match: 9. Germline lookup yields CDR1 SGHVS and CDR2 FQNEAQ. CDR3 size: 15 residues. The CDR3 spells CASILGTALNEKLFF. CDR3 coding DNA: TGTGCCAGCATCCTCGGGACAGCCCTTAATGAAAAACTGTTTTTT.

This sequence joins TRBV7-9 and TRBJ1-3; D not resolved. Germline CDR1 reads SEHNR; CDR2 reads FQNEAQ (reference sequence). The CDR3 has 17 amino acids. The germline V and J ends were trimmed by 1 base and 1 base, with 14 bases remaining between them. The CDR3 DNA sequence: TGTGCCAGCAGCTTAGTCGTGGGAGTAGAATCTGGAAACACCATATATTTT. Encoded protein: CASSLVVGVESGNTIYF.

This clonotype was detected many times. The V call is TRBV3-1, the J call TRBJ1-1, with 10 bases lining up with TRBD1. The length of the CDR3 is 16 residues. CDR1 is LGHDT, CDR2 YNNKEL, per germline (reference sequence). The junction had 6 bases not matched to a gene; V was cut back by 0 bases and J by 5 bases. The CDR3 sequence: CASSQDLGQGYTEAFF. The CDR3 coding sequence is TGTGCCAGCAGCCAAGACCTGGGACAGGGGTATACTGAAGCTTTCTTT.

This clonotype was seen ten or more times. This chain uses TRBV7-2 with TRBJ2-7, with 13 bases identical to TRBD2. The V and J ends lost 3 bases and 3 bases, in that order; junction bases with no gene match: 2. Germline-derived CDR1 and CDR2 are SGHTA and FQGNSA. The length of the CDR3 is 15 residues. The CDR3 sequence: CASSLGTSGVYEQYF. The CDR3 bases are TGTGCCAGCAGCTTGGGGACTAGCGGGGTCTACGAGCAGTACTTC.

There are a few counts of this clonotype. The chain links TRBV7-2 to TRBJ2-1; the match to TRBD2 covers 10 bases. This CDR3 spans 16 amino acids. Trimming took 2 bases from V and 10 from J; bases not matched to a gene: 11. Germline CDR1 is SGHTA and CDR2 is FQGNSA. The CDR3 spells CASSLSGGGAQLEQFF. CDR3 nucleotides: TGTGCCAGCAGCTTAAGCGGGGGGGGGGCACAATTAGAGCAGTTCTTC. Drawing the rest from reference TRBV7-2 and TRBJ2-1, the complete variable domain is GAGVSQSPSNKVTEKGKDVELRCDPISGHTALYWYRQSLGQGLEFLIYFQGNSAPDKSGLPSDRFSAERTGGSVSTLTIQRTQQEDSAVYLCASSLSGGGAQLEQFFGPGTRLTVL.

This clonotype was seen a single time. This could be a read error, since a much larger clone is one nucleotide away. The chain employs TRBV7-8 and TRBJ2-3; D is possibly TRBD1 (6 bases). Germline V gives CDR1 SGHVS, CDR2 FQNEAQ. CDR3 length: 16 residues. The CDR3 sequence is CASSPRTGPTTDAQYF. CDR3 sequence (DNA): TGTGCCAGCAGCCCCCGAACAGGGCCTACTACAGATGCGCAGTATTTT.

This clonotype was detected a few times. The genes are TRBV7-3 and TRBJ2-1; D possibly corresponds to TRBD2 (7 bases). Trimming removed 7 bases at V and 6 bases at J, with 19 bases between. Germline V gene sequence: CDR1 SGHTA, CDR2 FQGTGA. The CDR3 runs to 15 residues. This CDR3 reads CASTRRGGGLNEQFF. The CDR3 region has the DNA TGTGCCAGCACCCGAAGGGGGGGGGGACTCAATGAGCAGTTCTTC. The full variable domain, its missing parts supplied by reference TRBV7-3 and TRBJ2-1, is GAGVSQTPSNKVTEKGKYVELRCDPISGHTALYWYRQSLGQGPEFLIYFQGTGAADDSGLPNDRFFAVRPEGSVSTLKIQRTERGDSAVYLCASTRRGGGLNEQFFGPGTRLTVL.

Written as DNA, the CDR3 is TGTGCCAGCAGTGAAAAGAAGGTCGGGGTTAGGGAGCATTTT. Translation gives CASSEKKVGVREHF. The chain couples TRBV6-1 to TRBJ1-5; the D is unclear. The ends were cut back, 2 bases at V and 14 bases at J, with 19 bases in the middle. The CDR3 consists of 14 residues. Germline CDR1 and CDR2: MNHNS and SASEGT.

This clonotype was detected many times. The V gene is TRBV20-1, the J gene TRBJ2-7; 11 bases map to TRBD2. Trimming at V came to 3 bases and at J to 4 bases, leaving 2 bases not matched to a gene. The CDR3 totals 13 residues. Germline values: CDR1 DFQATT, CDR2 SNEGSKA (reference sequence). Here the CDR3 DNA reads TGCAGTGCTAGGGGACTAGCGGCTTACGAGCAGTACTTC. Amino acids: CSARGLAAYEQYF.

The chain uses TRBV19 and TRBJ1-5, with TRBD1 matching 7 bases. This CDR3 contains 13 residues. The V gene's germline CDR1 is LNHDA and CDR2 SQIVND (reference sequence). Here the CDR3 reads CATGESGNQPQHF. The DNA for the CDR3 is TGTGCTACAGGGGAAAGTGGTAATCAGCCCCAGCATTTT.

The chain is built from TRBV12-3 or TRBV12-4 and TRBJ2-1; TRBD2 is a possible D gene (5 bases). TRBJ2-7 matches the DNA end more closely, so the J call is doubtful. The CDR3 is made up of 11 amino acids. For the CDR3, the DNA is TGTGCCAGCAGGCGGGTGAATGAGCAGTACTTC. This encodes CASRRVNEQYF.

This clonotype was seen ten or more times. The chain recombines TRBV7-6 with TRBJ2-7, with D tentatively TRBD1 (5 bases). V shed 5 bases and J shed 6 bases, with 14 bases lying between them. This CDR3 is built from 13 residues. Germline V CDR1 and CDR2: SGHVS, FNYEAQ. As DNA, the CDR3 is TGTGCCAGCAGCCCCCCCGACACAGGCGAGCAGTACTTC. Its translation is CASSPPDTGEQYF. The full variable domain, in which reference TRBV7-6 and TRBJ2-7 provide the parts outside the CDR3, is GAGVSQSPRYKVTKRGQDVALRCDPISGHVSLYWYRQALGQGPEFLTYFNYEAQQDKSGLPNDRFSAERPEGSISTLTIQRTEQRDSAMYRCASSPPDTGEQYFGPGTRLTVT.

This clonotype was found many times. The rearrangement links TRBV9 to TRBJ1-1; the match to TRBD1 covers 7 bases. The V gene's germline CDR1 is SGDLS and CDR2 YYNGEE. CDR3 length equals 14 residues. Unmatched junction bases numbered 3, after V lost 0 bases and J lost 4 bases. CDR3 sequence: CASSVDGDSTEAFF. CDR3 nucleotide sequence: TGTGCCAGCAGCGTAGACGGGGACAGCACTGAAGCTTTCTTT.

This clonotype was counted at least ten times. The chain recombines TRBV30 with TRBJ2-7; 8 nucleotides align to TRBD2. Germline lookup yields CDR1 GTSNPN and CDR2 SVGIG (reference sequence). CDR3 size: 16 residues. Trimming removed 0 bases from V and 1 base from J; junction bases left unmatched: 8. CDR3 in amino acids: CAWSVGAGGISYEQYF. The CDR3 DNA reads TGTGCCTGGAGTGTCGGGGCGGGAGGAATTTCCTACGAGCAGTACTTC.